These 10 T cell receptor beta chains came from one sample sequenced in a study of graft-versus-host responses after intestinal transplantation. Their cognate antigens are unknown. Repertoires were generated with immunoSEQ multiplex PCR, while TCRdb's copy carries only in-frame clones and drops some. The sample shows 85,000 to 110,000 clones, 93% of them seen only once. Sequencing used unstimulated CD8+ T cells sorted from spleen or lymph node cells, obtained before intestinal transplant. These TCRs come from a human donor who received an intestinal transplant.

This clone was counted once. The CDR3 loop is CASSLVGENTEAFF. The CDR3 DNA reads as TGTGCCAGCAGCTTAGTTGGAGAGAACACTGAAGCTTTCTTT. The chain couples TRBV11-3 to TRBJ1-1, with D hard to call. V was shortened by 1 base and J by 1 base, with 7 bases between the two germline ends. The CDR3 runs 14 residues. Germline V gene lookup returns CDR1 SGHNT and CDR2 YENEEA.

This chain joins TRBV7-9 and TRBJ1-1; 7 nucleotides align to TRBD1. The CDR3 runs 13 residues. V dropped 3 bases and J dropped 7; count of bases not matched to a gene: 5. Germline CDR1 SEHNR, CDR2 FQNEAQ (reference sequence). The CDR3 reads CASSLGTAIEAFF. Written as DNA, the CDR3 is TGTGCCAGCAGCTTGGGGACAGCGATTGAAGCTTTCTTT.

This CDR3 reads CASSLMGLYGVADTQYF. As DNA, the CDR3 is TGTGCCAGCAGCTTAATGGGATTGTACGGGGTTGCAGATACGCAGTATTTT. The genes are TRBV7-3 and TRBJ2-3, with D perhaps matching TRBD2 (5 bases). Germline loops: CDR1 SGHTA, CDR2 FQGTGA. Trimming removed 1 base at V and 4 bases at J, with 18 bases between. This CDR3 is built from 17 residues.

This rearrangement joins TRBV27 to TRBJ2-3; 10 bases align to TRBD1. Per germline, CDR1 MNHEY and CDR2 SMNVEV (reference sequence). The CDR3 spans 16 residues. V dropped 1 base and J dropped 4; count of bases not matched to a gene: 5. Written as DNA, the CDR3 is TGTGCCAGCAGTTTATTGACGACAGGGGGCGCAGATACGCAGTATTTT. This translates into CASSLLTTGGADTQYF.

The chain joins TRBV5-1 to TRBJ2-5; D is perhaps TRBD2 (7 bases). CDR1 is SGHRS and CDR2 is YFSETQ in the germline V gene. V shed 7 bases and J shed 2 bases, with 18 bases lying between them. The CDR3 totals 15 residues. The DNA of the CDR3 is TGCGCCAGCCGGGGACGGGGGGCCCAGCAAGAGACCCAGTACTTC. Translation gives CASRGRGAQQETQYF.

The V gene is TRBV19, the J gene TRBJ1-1, with 10 bases matching TRBD1. The V gene's germline CDR1 is LNHDA and CDR2 SQIVND (reference sequence). With V trimmed by 4 bases and J by 4 bases, 12 bases remained unmatched. The CDR3 is made up of 17 amino acids. CDR3 coding DNA: TGTGCCAGTAGTACACCTGGACAGGGGGTGTCGGGCACTGAAGCTTTCTTT. It is translated as CASSTPGQGVSGTEAFF. Based on the CDR3 plus reference TRBV19 and TRBJ1-1, the full variable domain is DGGITQSPKYLFRKEGQNVTLSCEQNLNHDAMYWYRQDPGQGLRLIYYSQIVNDFQKGDIAEGYSVSREKKESFPLTVTSAQKNPTAFYLCASSTPGQGVSGTEAFFGQGTRLTVV.

On this clone itself: A read error may account for a junction end that differs from germline. V is TRBV27 and J is TRBJ2-1; D may correspond to TRBD1 or TRBD2 (5 bases each). The CDR3 runs 15 residues. Germline V gives CDR1 MNHEY, CDR2 SMNVEV (reference sequence). The CDR3 sequence is CASSPGTASSNEQFF. The CDR3 nucleotides read TGTGCCAGCAGTCCAGGGACGGCCTCCTCCAATGAGCAGTTCTTC.

The chain joins TRBV10-2 to TRBJ2-1, with TRBD2 as a possible D gene (5 bases). The length of the CDR3 is 11 residues. V lost 3 bases and J 10 bases, leaving 7 bases between the germline ends. In germline, CDR1 is WSHSY, CDR2 SAAADI. The CDR3 reads CASSEGGEQFF. The CDR3 bases are TGCGCCAGCAGTGAAGGCGGGGAGCAGTTCTTC.

The V gene is TRBV4-1, the J gene TRBJ2-7; perhaps TRBD1 as D (5 bases). V was shortened by 1 base and J by 2 bases, with 21 bases between the two germline ends. Looked up from germline, CDR1 is MGHRA and CDR2 is YSYEKL. The CDR3 spans 18 residues. CDR3 coding DNA: TGCGCCAGCAGCCAAGCCCCGTCCACAGGCGGAGCTCCCTACGAGCAGTACTTC. The encoded protein is CASSQAPSTGGAPYEQYF.

The genes are TRBV10-2 and TRBJ2-7, with D possibly being TRBD1 or TRBD2 (5 bases each). V gave up 6 bases and J gave up 2 bases, with 11 bases separating them. Germline lookup yields CDR1 WSHSY and CDR2 SAAADI. The CDR3 extends over 13 amino acids. CDR3 amino acids: CASSWDRTYEQYF. The CDR3, as DNA: TGCGCCAGCAGCTGGGACCGGACCTACGAGCAGTACTTC.